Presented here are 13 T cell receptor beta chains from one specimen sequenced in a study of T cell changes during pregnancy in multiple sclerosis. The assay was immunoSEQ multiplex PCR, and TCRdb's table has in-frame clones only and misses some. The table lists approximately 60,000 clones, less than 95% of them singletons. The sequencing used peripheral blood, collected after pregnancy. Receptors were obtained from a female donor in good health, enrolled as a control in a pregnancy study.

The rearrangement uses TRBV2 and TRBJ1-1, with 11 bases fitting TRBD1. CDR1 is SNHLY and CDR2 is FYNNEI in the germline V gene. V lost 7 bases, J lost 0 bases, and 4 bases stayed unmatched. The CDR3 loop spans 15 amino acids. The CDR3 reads CASKRGQGVNTEAFF. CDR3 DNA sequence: TGTGCCAGCAAACGGGGACAGGGGGTGAACACTGAAGCTTTCTTT. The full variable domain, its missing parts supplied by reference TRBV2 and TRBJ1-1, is EPEVTQTPSHQVTQMGQEVILRCVPISNHLYFYWYRQILGQKVEFLVSFYNNEISEKSEIFDDQFSVERPDGSNFTLKIRSTKLEDSAMYFCASKRGQGVNTEAFFGQGTRLTVV.

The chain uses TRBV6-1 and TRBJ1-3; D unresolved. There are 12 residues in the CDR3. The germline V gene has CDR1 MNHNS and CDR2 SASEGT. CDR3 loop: CATQASGNTIYF. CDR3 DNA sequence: TGTGCTACCCAGGCCTCTGGAAACACCATATATTTT.

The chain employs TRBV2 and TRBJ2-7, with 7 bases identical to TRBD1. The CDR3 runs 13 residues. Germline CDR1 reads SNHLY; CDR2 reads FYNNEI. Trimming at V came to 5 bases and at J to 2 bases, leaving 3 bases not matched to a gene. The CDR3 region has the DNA TGTGCCAGCAGTCAGAGGGGGCCCTACGAGCAGTACTTC. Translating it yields CASSQRGPYEQYF.

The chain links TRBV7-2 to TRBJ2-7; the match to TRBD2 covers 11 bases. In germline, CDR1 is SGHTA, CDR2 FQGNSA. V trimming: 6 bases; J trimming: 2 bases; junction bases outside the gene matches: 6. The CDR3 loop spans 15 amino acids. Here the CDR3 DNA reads TGTGCCAGCAGTCCGACTAGCGGGGCTCCCTACGAGCAGTACTTC. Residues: CASSPTSGAPYEQYF.

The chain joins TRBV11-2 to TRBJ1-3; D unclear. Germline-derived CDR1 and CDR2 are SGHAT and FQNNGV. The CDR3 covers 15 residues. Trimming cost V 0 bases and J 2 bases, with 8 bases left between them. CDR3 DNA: TGTGCCAGCAGCTTAGATCGGTTTACTGGAAACACCATATATTTT. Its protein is CASSLDRFTGNTIYF.

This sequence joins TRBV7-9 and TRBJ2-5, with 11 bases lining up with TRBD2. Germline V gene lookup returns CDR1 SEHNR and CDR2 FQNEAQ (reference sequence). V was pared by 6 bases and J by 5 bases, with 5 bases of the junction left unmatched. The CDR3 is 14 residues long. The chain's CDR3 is CASRSTSGKETQYF. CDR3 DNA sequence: TGTGCCAGCAGGTCGACTAGCGGGAAGGAGACCCAGTACTTC.

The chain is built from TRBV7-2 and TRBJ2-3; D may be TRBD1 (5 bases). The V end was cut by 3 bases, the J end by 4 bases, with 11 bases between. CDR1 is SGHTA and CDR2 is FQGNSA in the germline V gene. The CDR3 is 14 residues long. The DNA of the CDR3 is TGTGCCAGCAGCTTTGGTTTAGGGGCAGATACGCAGTATTTT. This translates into CASSFGLGADTQYF.

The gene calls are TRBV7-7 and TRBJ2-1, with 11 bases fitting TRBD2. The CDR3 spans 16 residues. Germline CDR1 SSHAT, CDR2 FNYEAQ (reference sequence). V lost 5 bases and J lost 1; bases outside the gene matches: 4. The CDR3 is CASSPLAGGSYNEQFF. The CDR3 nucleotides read TGTGCCAGCAGCCCCTTAGCGGGAGGGTCCTACAATGAGCAGTTCTTC.

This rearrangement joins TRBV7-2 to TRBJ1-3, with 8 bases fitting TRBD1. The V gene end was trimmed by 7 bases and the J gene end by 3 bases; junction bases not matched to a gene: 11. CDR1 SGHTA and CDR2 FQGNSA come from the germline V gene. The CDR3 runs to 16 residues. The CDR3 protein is CASTPRDRRSGNTIYF. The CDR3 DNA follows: TGTGCCAGCACCCCCAGGGACAGGAGGAGTGGAAACACCATATATTTT.

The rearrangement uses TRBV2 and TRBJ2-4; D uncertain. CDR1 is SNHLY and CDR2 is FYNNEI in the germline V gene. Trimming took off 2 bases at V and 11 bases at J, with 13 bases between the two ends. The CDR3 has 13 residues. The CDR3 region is CASSESWQAFQYF. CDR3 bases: TGTGCCAGCAGTGAATCGTGGCAGGCCTTTCAGTACTTC.

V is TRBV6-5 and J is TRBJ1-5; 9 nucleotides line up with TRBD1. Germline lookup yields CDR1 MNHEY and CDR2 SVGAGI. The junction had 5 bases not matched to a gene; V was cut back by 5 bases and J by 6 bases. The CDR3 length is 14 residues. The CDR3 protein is CASSLGQGGQPQHF. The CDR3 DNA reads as TGTGCCAGCAGTCTGGGACAGGGAGGTCAGCCCCAGCATTTT.

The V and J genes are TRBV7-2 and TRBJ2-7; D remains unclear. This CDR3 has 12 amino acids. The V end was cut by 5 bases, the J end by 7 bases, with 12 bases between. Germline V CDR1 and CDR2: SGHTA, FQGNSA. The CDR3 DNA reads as TGTGCCAGCAGCCCCCTGCACGGGGAGCAGTACTTC. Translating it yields CASSPLHGEQYF. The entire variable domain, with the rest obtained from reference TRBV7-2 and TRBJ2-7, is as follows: GAGVSQSPSNKVTEKGKDVELRCDPISGHTALYWYRQSLGQGLEFLIYFQGNSAPDKSGLPSDRFSAERTGGSVSTLTIQRTQQEDSAVYLCASSPLHGEQYFGPGTRLTVT.

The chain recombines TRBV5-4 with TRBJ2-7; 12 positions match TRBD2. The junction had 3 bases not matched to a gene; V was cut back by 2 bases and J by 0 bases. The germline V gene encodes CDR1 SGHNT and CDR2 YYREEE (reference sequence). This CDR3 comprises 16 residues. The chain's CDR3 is CASSFLAGGSSYEQYF. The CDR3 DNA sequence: TGTGCCAGCAGCTTCCTAGCGGGGGGGAGCTCCTACGAGCAGTACTTC.